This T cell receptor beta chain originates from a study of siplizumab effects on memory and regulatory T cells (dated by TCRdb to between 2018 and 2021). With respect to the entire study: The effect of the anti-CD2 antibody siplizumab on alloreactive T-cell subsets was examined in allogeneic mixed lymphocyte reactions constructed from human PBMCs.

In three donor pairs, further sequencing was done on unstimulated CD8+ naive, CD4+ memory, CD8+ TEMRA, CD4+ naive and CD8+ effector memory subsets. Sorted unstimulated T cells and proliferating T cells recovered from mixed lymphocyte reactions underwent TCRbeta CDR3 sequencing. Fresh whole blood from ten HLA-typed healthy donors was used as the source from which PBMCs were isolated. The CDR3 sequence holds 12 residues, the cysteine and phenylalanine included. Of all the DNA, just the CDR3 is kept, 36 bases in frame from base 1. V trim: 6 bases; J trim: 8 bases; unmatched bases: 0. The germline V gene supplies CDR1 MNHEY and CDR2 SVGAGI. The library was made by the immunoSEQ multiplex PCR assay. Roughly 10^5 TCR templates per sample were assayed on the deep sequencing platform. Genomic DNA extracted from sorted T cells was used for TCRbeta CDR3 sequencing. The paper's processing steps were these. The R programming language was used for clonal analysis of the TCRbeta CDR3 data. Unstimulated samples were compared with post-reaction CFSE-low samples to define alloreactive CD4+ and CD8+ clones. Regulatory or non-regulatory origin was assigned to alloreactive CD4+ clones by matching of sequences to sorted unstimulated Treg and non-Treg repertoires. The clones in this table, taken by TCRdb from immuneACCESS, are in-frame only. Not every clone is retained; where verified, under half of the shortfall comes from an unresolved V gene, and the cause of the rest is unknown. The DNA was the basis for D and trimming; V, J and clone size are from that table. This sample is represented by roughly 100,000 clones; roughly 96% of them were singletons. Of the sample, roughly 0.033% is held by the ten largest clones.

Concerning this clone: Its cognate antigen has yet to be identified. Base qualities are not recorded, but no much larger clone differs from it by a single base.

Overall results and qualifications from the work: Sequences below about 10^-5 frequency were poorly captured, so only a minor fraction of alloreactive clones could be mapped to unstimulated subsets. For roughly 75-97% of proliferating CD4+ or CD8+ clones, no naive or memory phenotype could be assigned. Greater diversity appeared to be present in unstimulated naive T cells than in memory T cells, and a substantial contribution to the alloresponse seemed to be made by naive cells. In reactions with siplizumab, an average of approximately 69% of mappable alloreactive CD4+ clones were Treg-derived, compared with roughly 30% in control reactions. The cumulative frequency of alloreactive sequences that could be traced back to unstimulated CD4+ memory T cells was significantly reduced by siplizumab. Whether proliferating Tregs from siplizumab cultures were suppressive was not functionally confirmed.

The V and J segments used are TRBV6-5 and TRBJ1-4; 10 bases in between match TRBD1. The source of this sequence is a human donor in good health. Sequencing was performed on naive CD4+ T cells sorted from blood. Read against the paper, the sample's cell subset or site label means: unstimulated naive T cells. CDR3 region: CASRGQGEKLFF. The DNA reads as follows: TGTGCCAGCAGGGGACAGGGGGAAAAACTGTTTTTT.